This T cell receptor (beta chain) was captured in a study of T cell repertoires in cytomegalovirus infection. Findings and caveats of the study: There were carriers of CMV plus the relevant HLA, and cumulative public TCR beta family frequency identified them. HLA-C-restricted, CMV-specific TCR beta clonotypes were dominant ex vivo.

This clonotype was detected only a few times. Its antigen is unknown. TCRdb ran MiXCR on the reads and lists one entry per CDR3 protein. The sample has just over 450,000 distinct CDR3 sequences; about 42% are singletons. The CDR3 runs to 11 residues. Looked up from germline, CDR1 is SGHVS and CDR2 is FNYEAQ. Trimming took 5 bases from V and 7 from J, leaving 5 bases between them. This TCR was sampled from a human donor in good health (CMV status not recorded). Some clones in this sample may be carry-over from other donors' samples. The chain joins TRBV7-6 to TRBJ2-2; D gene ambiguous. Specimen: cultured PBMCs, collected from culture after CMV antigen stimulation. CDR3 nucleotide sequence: TGTGCCAGCAGCCGCCACGGGGAGCTGTTTTTT. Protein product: CASSRHGELFF.